The rows below give T cell receptor beta chains drawn from one sample of a study of CD8+CD57+ T cells in acquired aplastic anemia. TCRdb independently ran MiXCR on the reads; one entry per CDR3 protein. The sample shows 150,000 to 200,000 distinct CDR3 sequences, 45% to 60% of them seen only once. The sample taken for sequencing was sorted CD4+, CD8+, or CD8+CD57+ T cells (not recorded which) from PBMCs. The receptors shown here come from a human donor with aplastic anemia. Each CDR3 is given with its conserved first and last residue. D genes are given only for firm matches. Clone size is stated in some rows and not others, as once, few, many or a class when expanded.

j_call clone_size v_call d_call cdr3_aa cdr3_nt
TRBJ2-3 NA TRBV11-1 TRBD2 CASSLNGRGTDTQYF TGTGCCAGCAGCTTAAACGGGAGGGGAACAGATACGCAGTATTTT
TRBJ2-7 NA TRBV10-1 NA CASSERGIPYEQYF TGCGCCAGCAGTGAGCGAGGGATCCCCTACGAGCAGTACTTC
TRBJ1-1 NA TRBV2 TRBD1 CASSGQGARNTEAFF TGTGCCAGCAGCGGACAGGGGGCCCGGAACACTGAAGCTTTCTTT
TRBJ2-3 NA TRBV6-1 NA CASSESRADTQYF TGTGCCAGCAGTGAAAGCAGGGCAGATACGCAGTATTTT
TRBJ2-7 NA TRBV18 TRBD1 CASSSNRDSGHEQYF TGTGCCAGCTCGAGCAACCGGGACAGTGGCCACGAGCAGTACTTC
TRBJ2-2 NA TRBV6-1 NA CASSPRRQPPVNTGELFF TGTGCCAGCAGCCCAAGAAGACAGCCCCCTGTGAACACCGGGGAGCTGTTTTTT
TRBJ2-2 many TRBV5-1 NA CASSPQQGAGTGELFF TGCGCCAGCAGCCCTCAACAAGGGGCTGGGACCGGGGAGCTGTTTTTT
TRBJ1-5 NA TRBV7-8 NA CAKRCQPQHF TGTGCCAAAAGGTGTCAGCCCCAGCATTTT
TRBJ1-1 NA TRBV6-4 NA CASSDSAGRTEAFF TGTGCCAGCAGTGACTCGGCAGGTCGCACTGAAGCTTTCTTT
TRBJ2-1 many TRBV6-1 TRBD2 CASRPGTSGNNEQFF TGTGCCAGCAGGCCCGGGACTAGCGGGAACAATGAGCAGTTCTTC
TRBJ2-3 NA TRBV7-6 NA CASSSTRSPTDTQYF TGTGCCAGCAGCTCGACTAGGTCCCCCACAGATACGCAGTATTTT
TRBJ1-4 NA TRBV6-1 TRBD1 CASSTTGAPATNEKLFF TGTGCCAGCAGTACAACAGGGGCCCCCGCAACTAATGAAAAACTGTTTTTT
TRBJ2-5 NA TRBV7-8 NA CASSLSGVLETQYF TGTGCCAGCAGCTTATCTGGGGTATTGGAGACCCAGTACTTC
TRBJ2-5 many TRBV7-2 NA CASSPGPSGTQYF TGTGCCAGCAGCCCCGGGCCCTCGGGGACCCAGTACTTC